This T cell receptor (beta chain) was observed in a study of cytomegalovirus exposure and HLA in healthy donors. Concerning this clone: No antigen is known for it.

PCR employed 60 Vbeta and 13 Jbeta primers. The protocol was immunoSEQ multiplex PCR, while the TCRdb copy is restricted to in-frame clones and leaves out a portion. This sample has fewer than 250,000 clones, with roughly 83% found just once. Study-wide points: Reports credit the classifier with highly specific, highly sensitive diagnosis of cytomegalovirus status. Testing in vitro showed a few CMV-associated chains specific for CMV antigens. A later analysis found most CMV-associated TCR beta chains apparently HLA-restricted. Researchers left out some V segments, among them TRBV6-2 and TRBV6-3, as indistinguishable.

V was shortened by 4 bases and J by 3 bases, with 19 bases between the two germline ends. Germline V gene lookup returns CDR1 SGHRS and CDR2 YFSETQ. The CDR3 loop spans 16 amino acids. This TCR came from a male donor in good health and CMV-seropositive. Sequencing input: PBMCs. The chain links TRBV5-1 to TRBJ1-2, with TRBD1 as a possible D gene (5 bases). The CDR3 region has the DNA TGCGCCAGCAGCGTCACCTCCGGGACTAGGGACTATGGCTACACCTTC. It translates to CASSVTSGTRDYGYTF.